A single sample is the source of the 26 T cell receptor beta chains below, sequenced in a study of radiation and T cells in renal cell carcinoma. Time point denoted: baseline pretreatment blood. Regarding treatment: 15 Gy SBRT to primary tumor, nephrectomy 4 weeks later. Clones were read by immunoSEQ multiplex PCR, and TCRdb kept only the in-frame ones, dropping some. The table shows approximately 100,000 clones, with around 88% occurring only once. This specimen consisted of blood, obtained from a patient whose treatment included radiotherapy and nephrectomy. The receptors come from a man over 45 with renal cell carcinoma.

The chain has TRBV28 and TRBJ2-7; D could derive from TRBD1 or TRBD2 (5 bases each). The CDR3 loop spans 13 amino acids. With 7 bases removed from V and 4 bases from J, the gap between germline ends came to 14 bases. Germline assignment: CDR1 MDHEN and CDR2 SYDVKM. The DNA of the CDR3 is TGTGCCAGCATAACAGGAGGTGGTTACGAGCAGTACTTC. Translated: CASITGGGYEQYF.

This clone has just one count. The J gene is TRBJ1-1, the V gene TRBV5-6; 8 positions agree with TRBD1. V trimming: 4 bases; J trimming: 4 bases; junction bases outside the gene matches: 3. Looked up from germline, CDR1 is SGHDT and CDR2 is YYEEEE. The CDR3 has 13 residues. Here the CDR3 reads CASSRQGFTEAFF. The CDR3 region has the DNA TGTGCCAGCAGCCGACAGGGGTTCACTGAAGCTTTCTTT.

This clone occurred a few times. This sequence joins TRBV6-1 and TRBJ1-2; D is perhaps TRBD1 (5 bases). The CDR3 is 11 amino acids. Germline assignment: CDR1 MNHNS and CDR2 SASEGT. Deletions cut 6 bases from V and 6 bases from J, with 8 bases between. The CDR3 sequence is CASRLGDGYTF. CDR3 DNA: TGTGCCAGCAGACTAGGGGATGGCTACACCTTC.

This chain joins TRBV2 and TRBJ1-4; D ambiguous. This CDR3 has 14 amino acids. Germline V lookup: CDR1 SNHLY, CDR2 FYNNEI. V was cut by 7 bases and J by 8 bases, with 17 bases left in between. CDR3 coding DNA: TGTGCCAGCACTTACGTGCAGGTCGGCGAAAAACTGTTTTTT. Its translation: CASTYVQVGEKLFF.

V usage is TRBV15 and J usage is TRBJ1-1; D ambiguous. The germline V gene encodes CDR1 LNHNV and CDR2 YYDKDF (reference sequence). This CDR3 is 14 amino acids long. Trimming removed 1 base at V and 1 base at J, with 7 bases between. The CDR3 DNA sequence: TGTGCCACCAGCAGAGTCCGGCAGAACACTGAAGCTTTCTTT. It yields the protein CATSRVRQNTEAFF.

V usage is TRBV6-4 and J usage is TRBJ2-1; 8 bases fit TRBD2. There are 16 residues in the CDR3. The germline V gene encodes CDR1 MRHNA and CDR2 SNTAGT. Losses at the gene ends were 2 bases for V and 9 bases for J; bases not matched to a gene: 12. The CDR3 DNA follows: TGTGCCAGCAGTGACCTCGGGGCTAGCGGGTTGACTGAGCAGTTCTTC. Translated, it gives CASSDLGASGLTEQFF.

Judged by abundance, this clone is medium-sized (0.01 to 0.1%). V gene TRBV28 combines with J gene TRBJ2-7; unclear D gene. The CDR3 is 12 residues long. Germline V lookup: CDR1 MDHEN, CDR2 SYDVKM. The ends were cut back, 2 bases at V and 1 base at J, with 3 bases in the middle. CDR3 nucleotides: TGTGCCAGCAGTTTAATTTCCTACGAGCAGTACTTC. This sequence encodes CASSLISYEQYF.

This chain links TRBV7-2 with TRBJ1-2, with TRBD1 as a possible D gene (6 bases). The CDR3 runs 14 residues. Trimming removed 5 bases at V and 4 bases at J, with 14 bases between. Looked up from germline, CDR1 is SGHTA and CDR2 is FQGNSA. The DNA of the CDR3 is TGTGCCAGCAGCCCTCTACAGGGAATCTATGGCTACACCTTC. Translating it yields CASSPLQGIYGYTF.

The chain combines TRBV29-1 with TRBJ1-1; D gene unclear. Germline CDR1 SQVTM, CDR2 ANQGSEA. This CDR3 contains 17 residues. V lost 1 base to trimming and J lost 0 bases, with 18 bases between them. The CDR3 DNA follows: TGCAGCGTTGAAGGAGAAACTCGCCAGAAATTGAACACTGAAGCTTTCTTT. Translated: CSVEGETRQKLNTEAFF.

This CDR3 is CAIQRDYRSDNEQFF. CDR3 DNA: TGTGCCATCCAGAGGGACTACCGAAGCGACAATGAGCAGTTCTTC. This chain joins TRBV6-5 and TRBJ2-1, with 7 bases fitting TRBD2. The V and J ends lost 10 bases and 5 bases, in that order; junction bases with no gene match: 14. Germline CDR1 is MNHEY and CDR2 is SVGAGI. The CDR3 sequence is 15 residues long.

The chain combines TRBV6-5 with TRBJ1-5, with no clear D. The CDR3 has 14 amino acids. The ends were cut back, 2 bases at V and 2 bases at J, with 7 bases in the middle. Germline V gene lookup returns CDR1 MNHEY and CDR2 SVGAGI. The CDR3 here is CASSYQVGNQPQHF. The CDR3 DNA follows: TGTGCCAGCAGTTACCAGGTTGGCAATCAGCCCCAGCATTTT.

In regard to this clone: The identical CDR3 is also encoded by other nucleotide sequences in the sample. The rearrangement uses TRBV5-1 and TRBJ2-5, with D unresolved. The V gene's germline CDR1 is SGHRS and CDR2 YFSETQ. The CDR3 contains 14 residues. V was shortened by 0 bases and J by 0 bases, with 6 bases between the two germline ends. In DNA, the CDR3 is TGCGCCAGCAGCTTGGGTCAGTACCAAGAGACCCAGTACTTC. Translated, it gives CASSLGQYQETQYF.

This rearrangement joins TRBV6-6 to TRBJ2-4; tentative D call: TRBD2 (6 bases). Germline V CDR1 and CDR2: MNHNY, SVGAGI (reference sequence). V was pared by 8 bases and J by 9 bases, with 20 bases between. The CDR3 contains 14 residues. The CDR3, as DNA: TGTGCCAGCGGGGAACTAACGGGACTCAGCATTCAGTACTTC. Translating gives CASGELTGLSIQYF.

The chain employs TRBV7-9 and TRBJ2-2, with 8 bases that match TRBD1. CDR3 length: 15 residues. The V gene end was trimmed by 9 bases and the J gene end by 4 bases; junction bases not matched to a gene: 10. Germline V gene data show CDR1 as SEHNR and CDR2 as FQNEAQ (reference sequence). In DNA, the CDR3 is TGTGCCAGGACAGGGGCCGGGCTTGGCACCGGGGAGCTGTTTTTT. Translating it yields CARTGAGLGTGELFF.

The chain joins TRBV18 to TRBJ2-7; D is possibly TRBD1 (6 bases). V was pared by 1 base and J by 2 bases, with 9 bases between. Germline lookup yields CDR1 KGHSH and CDR2 LQKENI. The CDR3 totals 14 residues. The CDR3 protein is CASSPRGQTYEQYF. For the CDR3, the DNA is TGTGCCAGCTCACCACGAGGACAGACCTACGAGCAGTACTTC. Full variable domain (outside the CDR3, taken from reference TRBV18 and TRBJ2-7): NAGVMQNPRHLVRRRGQEARLRCSPMKGHSHVYWYRQLPEEGLKFMVYLQKENIIDESGMPKERFSAEFPKEGPSILRIQQVVRGDSAAYFCASSPRGQTYEQYFGPGTRLTVT.

This chain connects TRBV7-2 to TRBJ1-2; D is possibly TRBD1 (6 bases). CDR3 size: 17 residues. The V gene lost 5 bases and the J gene lost 0 bases, with 19 bases spanning the gap. CDR1 and CDR2 (germline): SGHTA, FQGNSA. CDR3 loop: CASSLRVPGAANYGYTF. The CDR3 nucleotides read TGTGCCAGCAGCCTAAGGGTACCAGGGGCCGCTAACTATGGCTACACCTTC.

V gene TRBV7-2 combines with J gene TRBJ2-3, with 12 bases matching TRBD2. The CDR3 runs to 16 residues. Germline V lookup: CDR1 SGHTA, CDR2 FQGNSA. The ends lost 4 bases at V and 4 bases at J; junction bases unmatched: 6. The CDR3 region is CASSSGLAGFSDTQYF. DNA of the CDR3: TGTGCCAGCAGCTCTGGACTAGCGGGGTTCTCAGATACGCAGTATTTT.

The chain is built from TRBV7-9 and TRBJ2-7; D is unresolved. This CDR3 region has 11 residues. The germline V gene encodes CDR1 SEHNR and CDR2 FQNEAQ (reference sequence). Trimming pared 5 bases from V and 7 bases from J, leaving 9 bases between. The CDR3 DNA reads TGTGCCAGCAGCCCGCTGGGGGAGCAGTACTTC. Translation: CASSPLGEQYF.

This rearrangement joins TRBV27 to TRBJ2-4; 7 nucleotides agree with TRBD1. Losses at the gene ends were 8 bases for V and 0 bases for J; bases not matched to a gene: 4. Germline CDR1 MNHEY, CDR2 SMNVEV (reference sequence). This CDR3 is built from 14 residues. The CDR3: CASGTVLAKNIQYF. In nucleotides, the CDR3 is TGTGCCAGCGGGACAGTTTTAGCCAAAAACATTCAGTACTTC.

The chain recombines TRBV7-9 with TRBJ2-2; D is undetermined. Germline V CDR1 and CDR2: SEHNR, FQNEAQ (reference sequence). The ends were cut back, 2 bases at V and 5 bases at J, with 9 bases in the middle. The CDR3 contains 14 residues. The CDR3: CASSLSQATGELFF. The CDR3 DNA sequence: TGTGCCAGCAGCTTATCTCAGGCGACCGGGGAGCTGTTTTTT.

This rearrangement joins TRBV18 to TRBJ2-5; either TRBD1 or TRBD2 may supply D (5 bases each). This CDR3 comprises 14 residues. Between the trimmed V and J ends, which lost 0 bases and 7 bases, there was a span of 12 bases. Germline CDR1 KGHSH, CDR2 LQKENI. This chain's CDR3 is CASSPPEGDRTQYF. For the CDR3, the DNA is TGTGCCAGCTCACCACCGGAAGGGGACCGGACCCAGTACTTC.

The chain joins TRBV7-2 to TRBJ1-2; TRBD1 is a possible D gene (5 bases). V was pared by 6 bases and J by 9 bases, with 23 bases between. Germline CDR1 SGHTA, CDR2 FQGNSA. The CDR3 totals 15 residues. The CDR3 region is CASRAYGGQGISYTF. CDR3 bases: TGTGCCAGCAGAGCTTACGGTGGTCAGGGTATTAGCTACACCTTC. The full variable domain, completed using reference TRBV7-2 and TRBJ1-2, is GAGVSQSPSNKVTEKGKDVELRCDPISGHTALYWYRQSLGQGLEFLIYFQGNSAPDKSGLPSDRFSAERTGGSVSTLTIQRTQQEDSAVYLCASRAYGGQGISYTFGSGTRLTVV.

This sequence joins TRBV5-1 and TRBJ2-1; 7 bases match TRBD2. V dropped 0 bases and J dropped 2; count of bases not matched to a gene: 5. The CDR3 has 16 amino acids. CDR1 is SGHRS, CDR2 YFSETQ, per germline. DNA of the CDR3: TGCGCCAGCAGCTTGGCATCGGGGAGGGCCTACAATGAGCAGTTCTTC. Protein: CASSLASGRAYNEQFF.

The chain carries TRBV4-2 and TRBJ1-2; D might be TRBD1 (6 bases). CDR3 length: 16 amino acids. V was cut by 2 bases and J by 0 bases, with 13 bases left in between. CDR1 and CDR2 (germline): LGHNA, YNFKEQ. The CDR3 coding sequence is TGTGCCAGCAGCCAACCCCAGGGGATGGCTAACTATGGCTACACCTTC. This encodes CASSQPQGMANYGYTF.

J is TRBJ2-7 and V is TRBV27; either TRBD1 or TRBD2 may fit D (5 bases each). The CDR3 loop spans 15 amino acids. V was clipped by 6 bases and J by 3 bases, with 18 bases between them. From germline, CDR1 is MNHEY and CDR2 SMNVEV (reference sequence). Here the CDR3 reads CASRQPPGPYYEQYF. DNA of the CDR3: TGTGCCAGCAGGCAACCTCCGGGACCTTACTACGAGCAGTACTTC.

The chain uses TRBV6-1 and TRBJ2-7; TRBD2 aligns across 11 bases. The CDR3 sequence is 17 residues long. The germline V gene has CDR1 MNHNS and CDR2 SASEGT. V was clipped by 8 bases and J by 9 bases; unmatched bases: 21. As DNA, the CDR3 is TGTGCCAGCCGTGGCAGGTTGGAACTAGCGGGAGTCGGTAGGCAGTACTTC. Encoded protein: CASRGRLELAGVGRQYF.